The 4 T cell receptor beta chains below all came from one sample that was sequenced in a study of T cell responses to AZD1222 COVID-19 vaccine. TCRdb's copy holds only in-frame clones and misses some; the assay was immunoSEQ multiplex PCR. The sample lists about 94,000 clones; nearly 90% were seen once. The sample in question was peripheral blood, obtained on day 0 of AZD1222 vaccination. All receptors derive from an adult in good health.

The chain couples TRBV6-5 to TRBJ2-1; 8 bases are shared with TRBD1. The V and J ends lost 7 bases and 9 bases, in that order; junction bases with no gene match: 2. This CDR3 spans 11 amino acids. The germline V gene has CDR1 MNHEY and CDR2 SVGAGI. CDR3 sequence: CASTTGGEQFF. The CDR3 DNA is TGTGCCAGCACAACAGGGGGTGAGCAGTTCTTC.

This chain links TRBV2 with TRBJ2-5; 9 bases fit TRBD2. The CDR3 totals 15 residues. CDR1 and CDR2 (germline): SNHLY, FYNNEI. V shed 5 bases and J 4 bases; nucleotides not matched to a gene: 8. The CDR3 protein is CASSWRTSDLETQYF. CDR3 coding DNA: TGTGCCAGCAGTTGGAGGACTAGCGACCTAGAGACCCAGTACTTC.

V and J are TRBV7-9 and TRBJ1-4; 8 nucleotides align to TRBD1. The CDR3 totals 16 residues. The V gene's germline CDR1 is SEHNR and CDR2 FQNEAQ (reference sequence). Unmatched junction bases numbered 13, after V lost 5 bases and J lost 8 bases. The chain's CDR3 is CASSAKGQGHREKLFF. CDR3 DNA sequence: TGTGCCAGCAGCGCCAAAGGACAGGGACATCGCGAAAAACTGTTTTTT.

The chain recombines TRBV12-3 or TRBV12-4 with TRBJ2-6; no clear D gene. The CDR3 is 13 amino acids. V lost 6 bases to trimming and J lost 3 bases, with 6 bases between them. The CDR3 sequence: CASSPSGANVLTF. The CDR3 DNA follows: TGTGCCAGCAGCCCCAGTGGGGCCAACGTCCTGACTTTC.